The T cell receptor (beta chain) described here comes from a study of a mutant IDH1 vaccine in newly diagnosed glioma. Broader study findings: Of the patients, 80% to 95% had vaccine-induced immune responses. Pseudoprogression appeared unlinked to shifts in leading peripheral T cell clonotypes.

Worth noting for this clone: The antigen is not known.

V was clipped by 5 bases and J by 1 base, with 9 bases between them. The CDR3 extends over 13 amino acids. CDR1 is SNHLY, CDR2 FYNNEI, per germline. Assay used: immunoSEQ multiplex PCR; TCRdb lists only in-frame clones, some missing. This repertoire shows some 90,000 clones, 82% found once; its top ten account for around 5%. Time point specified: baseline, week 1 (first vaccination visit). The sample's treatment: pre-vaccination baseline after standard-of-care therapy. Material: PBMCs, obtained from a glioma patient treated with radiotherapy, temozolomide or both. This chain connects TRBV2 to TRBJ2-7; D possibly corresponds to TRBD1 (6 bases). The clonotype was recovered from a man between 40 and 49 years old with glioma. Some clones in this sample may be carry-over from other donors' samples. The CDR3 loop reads CASSKQGSYEQYF. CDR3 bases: TGTGCCAGCAGTAAACAGGGATCCTACGAGCAGTACTTC. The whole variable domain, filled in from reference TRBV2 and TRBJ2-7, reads EPEVTQTPSHQVTQMGQEVILRCVPISNHLYFYWYRQILGQKVEFLVSFYNNEISEKSEIFDDQFSVERPDGSNFTLKIRSTKLEDSAMYFCASSKQGSYEQYFGPGTRLTVT.